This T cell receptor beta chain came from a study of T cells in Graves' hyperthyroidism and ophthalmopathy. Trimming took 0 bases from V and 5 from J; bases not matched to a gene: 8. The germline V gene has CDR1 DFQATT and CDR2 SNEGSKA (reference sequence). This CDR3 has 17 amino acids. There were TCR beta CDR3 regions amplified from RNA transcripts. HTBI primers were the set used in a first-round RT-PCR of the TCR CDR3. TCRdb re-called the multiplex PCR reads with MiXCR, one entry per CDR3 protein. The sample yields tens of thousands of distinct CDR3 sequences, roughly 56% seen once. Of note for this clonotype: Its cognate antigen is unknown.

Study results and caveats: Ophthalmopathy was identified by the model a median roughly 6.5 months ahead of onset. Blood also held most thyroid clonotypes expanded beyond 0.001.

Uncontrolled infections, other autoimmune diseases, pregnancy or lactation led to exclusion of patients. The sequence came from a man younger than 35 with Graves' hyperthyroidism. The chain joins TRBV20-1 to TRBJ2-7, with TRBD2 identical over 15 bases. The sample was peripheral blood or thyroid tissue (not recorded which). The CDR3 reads CSARDTGLAGGPDEQYF. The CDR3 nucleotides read TGCAGTGCTAGAGATACCGGACTAGCGGGAGGGCCCGACGAGCAGTACTTC.